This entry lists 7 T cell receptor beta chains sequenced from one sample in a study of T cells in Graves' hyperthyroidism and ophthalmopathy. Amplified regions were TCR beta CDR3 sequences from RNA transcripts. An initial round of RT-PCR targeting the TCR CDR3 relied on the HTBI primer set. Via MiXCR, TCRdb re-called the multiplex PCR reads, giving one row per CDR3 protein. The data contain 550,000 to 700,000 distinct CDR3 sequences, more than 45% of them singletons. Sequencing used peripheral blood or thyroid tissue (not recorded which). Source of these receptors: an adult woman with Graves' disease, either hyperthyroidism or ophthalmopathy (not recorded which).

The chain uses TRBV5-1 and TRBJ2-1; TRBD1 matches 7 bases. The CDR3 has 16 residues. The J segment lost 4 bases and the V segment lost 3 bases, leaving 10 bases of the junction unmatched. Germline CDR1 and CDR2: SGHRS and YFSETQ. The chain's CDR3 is CASSSQTGAGYNEQFF. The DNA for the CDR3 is TGCGCCAGCAGCTCACAAACAGGGGCTGGGTACAATGAGCAGTTCTTC. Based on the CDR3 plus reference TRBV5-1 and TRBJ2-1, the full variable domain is KAGVTQTPRYLIKTRGQQVTLSCSPISGHRSVSWYQQTPGQGLQFLFEYFSETQRNKGNFPGRFSGRQFSNSRSEMNVSTLELGDSALYLCASSSQTGAGYNEQFFGPGTRLTVL.

The CDR3 region is CAISESGDRAYNEQFF. The CDR3 DNA reads as TGTGCCATCAGTGAGTCGGGTGACAGGGCCTACAATGAGCAGTTCTTC. This rearrangement joins TRBV10-3 to TRBJ2-1, with TRBD1 matching over 7 bases. V lost 0 bases, J lost 2 bases, and 4 bases stayed unmatched. Germline V gene lookup returns CDR1 ENHRY and CDR2 SYGVKD. CDR3 length: 16 amino acids.

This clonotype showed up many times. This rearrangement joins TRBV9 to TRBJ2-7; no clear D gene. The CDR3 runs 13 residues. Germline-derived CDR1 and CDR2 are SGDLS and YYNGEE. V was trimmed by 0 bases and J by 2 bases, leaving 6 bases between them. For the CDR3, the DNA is TGTGCCAGCAGCGTAGCTGGGGCCTACGAGCAGTACTTC. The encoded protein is CASSVAGAYEQYF.

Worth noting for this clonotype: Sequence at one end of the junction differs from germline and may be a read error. CDR3 nucleotide sequence: TGCAGCGCTGCGGACGGGAGCTCCTACGAGCGGTACTTC. Encoded protein: CSAADGSSYERYF. The chain uses TRBV29-1 and TRBJ2-7; D perhaps matches TRBD2 (6 bases). Per germline, CDR1 SQVTM and CDR2 ANQGSEA. The CDR3 is 13 amino acids.

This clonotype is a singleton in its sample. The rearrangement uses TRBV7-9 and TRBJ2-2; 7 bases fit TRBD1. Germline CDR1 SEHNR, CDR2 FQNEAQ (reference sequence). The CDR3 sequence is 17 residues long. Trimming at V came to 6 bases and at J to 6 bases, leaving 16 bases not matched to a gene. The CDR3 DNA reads TGTGCCAGCAGTCCTACAGGGGCGGTAGTGGAAGCCGGGGAGCTGTTTTTT. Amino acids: CASSPTGAVVEAGELFF.

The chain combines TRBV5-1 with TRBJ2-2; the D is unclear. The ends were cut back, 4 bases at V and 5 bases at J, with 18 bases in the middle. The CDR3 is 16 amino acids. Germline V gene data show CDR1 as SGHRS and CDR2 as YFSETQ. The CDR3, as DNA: TGCGCCAGCAGCACGGATCCGTCTGGGTATACCGGGGAGCTGTTTTTT. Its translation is CASSTDPSGYTGELFF.

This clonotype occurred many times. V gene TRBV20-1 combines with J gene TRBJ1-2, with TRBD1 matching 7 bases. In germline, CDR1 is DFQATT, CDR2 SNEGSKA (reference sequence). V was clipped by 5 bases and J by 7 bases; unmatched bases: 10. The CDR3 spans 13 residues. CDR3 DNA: TGCAGTGCTTCTAGTGACAGGGTTGGTGGCTACACCTTC. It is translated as CSASSDRVGGYTF.